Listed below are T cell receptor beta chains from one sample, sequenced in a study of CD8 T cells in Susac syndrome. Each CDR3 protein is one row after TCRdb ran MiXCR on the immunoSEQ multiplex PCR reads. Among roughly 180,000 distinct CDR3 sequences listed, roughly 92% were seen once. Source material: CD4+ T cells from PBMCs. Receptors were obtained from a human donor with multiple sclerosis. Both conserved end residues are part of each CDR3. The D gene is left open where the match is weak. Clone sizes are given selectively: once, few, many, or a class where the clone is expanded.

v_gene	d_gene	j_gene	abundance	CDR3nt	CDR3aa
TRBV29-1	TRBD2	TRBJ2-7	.	TGCAGCGTTGAAACCATAGCGGGGGCCTACGAGCAGTACTTC	CSVETIAGAYEQYF
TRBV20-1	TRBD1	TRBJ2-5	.	TGCAGTGCCCCAGACAGGGGACGGGACCAAGAGACCCAGTACTTC	CSAPDRGRDQETQYF
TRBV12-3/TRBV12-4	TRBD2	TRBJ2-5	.	TGTGCCAGCAGGCCTAGCGGGAGAGGAAAGACCCAGTACTTC	CASRPSGRGKTQYF
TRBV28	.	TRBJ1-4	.	TGTGCCAGCAGTCTCCAGACAGGCAAACTGTTTTTT	CASSLQTGKLFF
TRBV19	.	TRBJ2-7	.	TGTGCCACCGCGAGGTACGGTTCTGCGGACGAGCAGTACTTC	CATARYGSADEQYF
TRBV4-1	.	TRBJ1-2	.	TGCGCCAGCAGCCAAGCGTTGGGAAGCTATGGCTACACCTTC	CASSQALGSYGYTF
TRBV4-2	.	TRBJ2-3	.	TGTGCCAGCAGCCAAGTCCCAGGGACCACAGATACGCAGTATTTT	CASSQVPGTTDTQYF
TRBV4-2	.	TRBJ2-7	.	TGTGCCAGCAGCCAAGTCTCGGGGGTGGTGTACGAGCAGTACTTC	CASSQVSGVVYEQYF
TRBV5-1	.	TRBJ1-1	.	TGCGCCAGCAGCTTGAGAGAGGGGGGGAACACTGAAGCTTTCTTT	CASSLREGGNTEAFF
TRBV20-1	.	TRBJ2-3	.	TGCAGTGCTAGAGATCTGCCTGCCCCGGATACGCAGTATTTT	CSARDLPAPDTQYF
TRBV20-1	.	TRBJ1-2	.	TGCAGTGCTAGAGAGGGCAGGGGACGCTATGGCTACACCTTC	CSAREGRGRYGYTF
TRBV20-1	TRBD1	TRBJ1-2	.	TGCAGTGCTAGAGATAGGAGAGACAGGGTGTGGAGCTACACCTTC	CSARDRRDRVWSYTF
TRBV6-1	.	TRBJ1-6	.	TGTGCCAGCAGTGAAATTCCGGACCGACGGTCCTATAATTCACCCCTCCACTTT	CASSEIPDRRSYNSPLHF
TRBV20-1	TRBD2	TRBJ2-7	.	TGCAGTGCTAGAGGGGGGGGATATCAGAGCGAGCAGTACTTC	CSARGGGYQSEQYF
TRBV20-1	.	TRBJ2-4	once	TGCAGTGCTAGAGCGGGCAGTGGTGGTACCAAAAACATTCAGTACTTC	CSARAGSGGTKNIQYF
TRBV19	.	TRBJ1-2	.	TGTGCCAGTAGTCGTACCGGGGCCTATAACTATGGCTACACCTTC	CASSRTGAYNYGYTF
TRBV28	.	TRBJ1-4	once	TGTGCCAGCAGTTTATATGATGAAAAACTGTTTTTT	CASSLYDEKLFF
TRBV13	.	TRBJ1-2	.	TGTGCCAGCAGCTACCGGGACCCGAGGGACTATGGCTACACCTTC	CASSYRDPRDYGYTF
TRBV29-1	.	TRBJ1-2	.	TGCAGCGTTGCCTCTTCAGGATTCTATGGCTACACCTTC	CSVASSGFYGYTF
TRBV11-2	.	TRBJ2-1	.	TGTGCCAGCAGCCGTGGACAGTCCTACAATGAGCAGTTCTTC	CASSRGQSYNEQFF
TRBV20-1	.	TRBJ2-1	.	TGCAGTGCCGGACTCTCTCAGACCTACAATGAGCAGTTCTTC	CSAGLSQTYNEQFF
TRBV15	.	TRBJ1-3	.	TGTGCCACCCGGATTCCCTCTGGAAACACCATATATTTT	CATRIPSGNTIYF
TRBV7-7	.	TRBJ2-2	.	TGTGCCAGCAGCTTGGGGCCGGGCGGGGAGCTGTTTTTT	CASSLGPGGELFF
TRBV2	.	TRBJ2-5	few	TGTGCCAGCAATGGGGAGACCCAGTACTTC	CASNGETQYF
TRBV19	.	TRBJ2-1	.	TGTGCCAGTAGATCAAGCGGTGGAAGCTCCTACAATGAGCAGTTCTTC	CASRSSGGSSYNEQFF
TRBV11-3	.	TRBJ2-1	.	TGTGCCAGCAGCTGGGACGGCTACAATGAGCAGTTCTTC	CASSWDGYNEQFF
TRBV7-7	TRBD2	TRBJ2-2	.	TGTGCCAGCAGCCCACTAGCGGAGCCGAACACCGGGGAGCTGTTTTTT	CASSPLAEPNTGELFF
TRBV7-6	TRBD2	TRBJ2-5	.	TGTGCCAGCAGGCCAGCCCTCGGGAGGGGGCAAGAGACCCAGTACTTC	CASRPALGRGQETQYF
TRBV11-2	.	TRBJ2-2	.	TGTGCCAGCAGCCGGATCACCGGGGAGCTGTTTTTT	CASSRITGELFF
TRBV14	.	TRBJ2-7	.	TGTGCCAGCAGCCTCGGGCGGTCGACCCTCTACGAGCAGTACTTC	CASSLGRSTLYEQYF
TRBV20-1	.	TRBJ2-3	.	TGCAGTGCTACCCCAATCACCAATTCCGAGTGGGCAGATACGCAGTATTTT	CSATPITNSEWADTQYF
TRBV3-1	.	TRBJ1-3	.	TGTGCCAGCAGCCAGCGTTTCTCTGGAAACACCATATATTTT	CASSQRFSGNTIYF
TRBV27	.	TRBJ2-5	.	TGTGCCAGCAGTTTGAGGGACCCCCGCGTGGAGACCCAGTACTTC	CASSLRDPRVETQYF
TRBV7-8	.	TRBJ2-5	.	TGTGCCAGCAGCTTAATGCAGGGAGCATTGGAGTCCCAGTACTTC	CASSLMQGALESQYF
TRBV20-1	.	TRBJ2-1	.	TGCAGTGCTAGAGGGCCCCGGGGATACCCCTCCTACAATGAGCAGTTCTTC	CSARGPRGYPSYNEQFF
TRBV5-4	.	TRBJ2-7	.	TGTGCCAGCAGCTTCGCGGGTACTATCCCCTACGAGCAGTACTTC	CASSFAGTIPYEQYF
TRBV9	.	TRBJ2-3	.	TGTGCCAGCAGCGTAGGAGTAACTGGACACACAGATACGCAGTATTTT	CASSVGVTGHTDTQYF
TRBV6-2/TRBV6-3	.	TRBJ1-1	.	TGTGCCAGCAGTTACTCGCGACTTGGAAGGACTGAAGCTTTCTTT	CASSYSRLGRTEAFF
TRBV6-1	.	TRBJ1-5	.	TGTGCCAGCAGTGTACAGGGAGGGAGGGGTAATCAGCCCCAGCATTTT	CASSVQGGRGNQPQHF
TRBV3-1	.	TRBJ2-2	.	TGTGCCAGCAGCCAAGTTTCTAGTCCGAACACCGGGGAGCTGTTTTTT	CASSQVSSPNTGELFF
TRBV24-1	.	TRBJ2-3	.	TGTGCCACCAGTCAGGGGAGCACAGATACGCAGTATTTT	CATSQGSTDTQYF
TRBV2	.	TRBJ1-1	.	TGTGCCAGCCCCGGGACCCCGAAACCTGAAGCTTTCTTT	CASPGTPKPEAFF
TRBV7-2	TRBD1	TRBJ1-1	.	TGTGCCAGCAGCCTCGGGGACAGATACACTGAAGCTTTCTTT	CASSLGDRYTEAFF
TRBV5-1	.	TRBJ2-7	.	TGCGCCAGCAGCTTGGACCCCCAATGGGAGCAGTACTTC	CASSLDPQWEQYF
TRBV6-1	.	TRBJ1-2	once	TGTGCCAGCAGTATGACAGTCAACTATGGCTACACCTTC	CASSMTVNYGYTF